Below, 29 T cell receptor beta chains from the same sample are listed, as sequenced in a study of blood T cell repertoires in COVID-19. Assay: immunoSEQ multiplex PCR; the TCRdb copy retains only in-frame clones and omits some. This sample has approximately 150,000 clones, with 85% found just once. Input material: peripheral blood. Source of these receptors: a woman of 80 years or more with COVID-19, enrolled during active disease.

The rearrangement uses TRBV18 and TRBJ1-6, with a tentative D call TRBD1 (5 bases). V dropped 5 bases and J dropped 11 bases, with 16 bases sitting between them. CDR1 is KGHSH, CDR2 LQKENI, per germline. This CDR3 is 14 amino acids long. The CDR3 DNA reads as TGTGCCAGCTCATTTAGCGGGGCCAGGGCACCCCTCCACTTT. This encodes CASSFSGARAPLHF.

This clone has a single count. The chain has TRBV25-1 and TRBJ1-1, with a tentative D call TRBD1 (6 bases). The CDR3 length is 16 residues. V was clipped by 2 bases and J by 4 bases, with 17 bases between them. The V gene's germline CDR1 is MGHDK and CDR2 SYGVNS. The CDR3 bases are TGTGCCAGCAGTGAAGCTGGCAGGGGTATAGGCACTGAAGCTTTCTTT. As protein: CASSEAGRGIGTEAFF.

The rearrangement uses TRBV9 and TRBJ1-1; TRBD1 aligns across 9 bases. Germline values: CDR1 SGDLS, CDR2 YYNGEE. The CDR3 spans 14 residues. The ends lost 4 bases at V and 4 bases at J; junction bases unmatched: 5. Here the CDR3 reads CASSTGQGRTEAFF. CDR3 nucleotide sequence: TGTGCCAGCAGCACCGGACAGGGGCGCACTGAAGCTTTCTTT.

The chain combines TRBV19 with TRBJ1-5; D is unclear. The germline V gene encodes CDR1 LNHDA and CDR2 SQIVND (reference sequence). CDR3 length: 14 amino acids. V was trimmed by 3 bases and J by 5 bases, leaving 11 bases between them. The CDR3 coding sequence is TGTGCCAGTAGTATTGGAGCACGAGATCAGCCCCAGCATTTT. It is translated as CASSIGARDQPQHF.

The chain carries TRBV5-1 and TRBJ2-3, with TRBD1 matching over 10 bases. CDR1 is SGHRS, CDR2 YFSETQ, per germline. Germline trimming cut 6 bases from V and 4 bases from J; bases unmatched to any gene: 8. The CDR3 runs 15 residues. The CDR3 coding sequence is TGCGCCAGCACCCTAACCGGGACAGGGGCAGATACGCAGTATTTT. Its protein product is CASTLTGTGADTQYF.

The chain has TRBV5-1 and TRBJ2-3; D perhaps matches TRBD2 (6 bases). The V gene's germline CDR1 is SGHRS and CDR2 YFSETQ. CDR3 length: 16 residues. V was cut by 4 bases and J by 6 bases, with 21 bases left in between. CDR3 bases: TGCGCCAGCAGCCCCCAACCCTTAGGAGGGGCGGATACGCAGTATTTT. It codes for CASSPQPLGGADTQYF.

CDR3 region: CASSARGGQGDQPQHF. The CDR3 DNA is TGTGCCAGCTCCGCCCGCGGGGGACAGGGCGATCAGCCCCAGCATTTT. The J gene is TRBJ1-5, the V gene TRBV18; 9 positions agree with TRBD1. The CDR3 is 16 residues long. V was pared by 6 bases and J by 5 bases, with 11 bases of the junction left unmatched. Germline V gene data show CDR1 as KGHSH and CDR2 as LQKENI.

The genes are TRBV3-1 (or the pseudogene TRBV3-2) and TRBJ2-5; D gene unclear. V lost 4 bases and J 4 bases, leaving 10 bases between the germline ends. The CDR3 totals 13 residues. CDR1 LGHDT and CDR2 YNNKEL come from the germline V gene (reference sequence). The CDR3 region is CASSPGSRETQYF. CDR3 in DNA: TGTGCCAGCAGCCCAGGTTCTCGAGAGACCCAGTACTTC.

CDR3 DNA sequence: TGTGCCAGCCGGGGGGCCACAGATACGCAGTATTTT. Its translation: CASRGATDTQYF. V gene TRBV2 combines with J gene TRBJ2-3, with D possibly being TRBD2 (7 bases). CDR3 size: 12 residues. CDR1 is SNHLY, CDR2 FYNNEI, per germline. The V gene lost 8 bases and the J gene lost 2 bases, with 8 bases spanning the gap. The whole variable domain, remainder taken from reference TRBV2 and TRBJ2-3, is EPEVTQTPSHQVTQMGQEVILRCVPISNHLYFYWYRQILGQKVEFLVSFYNNEISEKSEIFDDQFSVERPDGSNFTLKIRSTKLEDSAMYFCASRGATDTQYFGPGTRLTVL.

This chain connects TRBV24-1 to TRBJ1-5; no clear D gene. With 8 bases removed from V and 3 bases from J, the gap between germline ends came to 10 bases. Looked up from germline, CDR1 is KGHDR and CDR2 is SFDVKD. CDR3 length: 13 residues. CDR3 protein: CATNRGSNQPQHF. Written as DNA, the CDR3 is TGTGCCACCAACCGAGGTTCCAATCAGCCCCAGCATTTT.

The J gene is TRBJ1-2, the V gene TRBV18; D call uncertain. There are 13 residues in the CDR3. The germline V gene has CDR1 KGHSH and CDR2 LQKENI. V lost 6 bases and J lost 3, with 11 bases in between. For the CDR3, the DNA is TGTGCCAGCTCCCCGGGGAGGGACTATGGCTACACCTTC. Its protein is CASSPGRDYGYTF.

V is TRBV18 and J is TRBJ2-3; 10 bases line up with TRBD2. Trimming took 5 bases from V and 1 from J; bases not matched to a gene: 0. The length of the CDR3 is 14 residues. Germline V lookup: CDR1 KGHSH, CDR2 LQKENI. The CDR3 loop is CASSGTSGTDTQYF. The CDR3, as DNA: TGTGCCAGCTCAGGGACTAGCGGCACAGATACGCAGTATTTT.

The rearrangement joins TRBV12-3 or TRBV12-4 to TRBJ1-2; D possibly corresponds to TRBD1 (6 bases). V dropped 7 bases and J dropped 4 bases, with 13 bases sitting between them. The CDR3 is 13 amino acids. CDR3 in amino acids: CASKPDSFYGYTF. The DNA for the CDR3 is TGTGCCAGCAAACCGGACAGCTTCTATGGCTACACCTTC.

The chain uses TRBV25-1 and TRBJ1-6, with TRBD1 matching 7 bases. V lost 3 bases, J lost 8 bases, and 7 bases stayed unmatched. This CDR3 has 15 amino acids. Germline-derived CDR1 and CDR2 are MGHDK and SYGVNS. The CDR3 region is CASSEPRQGDSPLHF. CDR3 DNA sequence: TGTGCCAGCAGTGAGCCTAGACAGGGAGATTCACCCCTCCACTTT.

This clone showed up just a few times. The V gene is TRBV7-8, the J gene TRBJ2-7; weak D call: TRBD1 (6 bases). Trimming took 4 bases from V and 5 from J, leaving 12 bases between them. CDR3 length: 13 residues. The V gene's germline CDR1 is SGHVS and CDR2 FQNEAQ. The CDR3 reads CASSYRARDEQYF. The CDR3 nucleotides are TGTGCCAGCAGCTACAGGGCGCGGGACGAGCAGTACTTC.

J is TRBJ1-1 and V is TRBV20-1, with D tentatively TRBD1 (6 bases). Germline V CDR1 and CDR2: DFQATT, SNEGSKA (reference sequence). Trimming took off 3 bases at V and 8 bases at J, with 7 bases between the two ends. The CDR3 is made up of 10 amino acids. DNA of the CDR3: TGCAGTGCTAGGCAGGGGGAAGCTTTCTTT. This gives the protein CSARQGEAFF.

The CDR3: CASSLPGTPPNEQFF. The CDR3 DNA is TGTGCCAGCAGCCTCCCCGGGACTCCCCCCAATGAGCAGTTCTTC. The V gene is TRBV11-2, the J gene TRBJ2-1; D may be TRBD2 (6 bases). V was pared by 5 bases and J by 6 bases, with 17 bases between. Looked up from germline, CDR1 is SGHAT and CDR2 is FQNNGV. The length of the CDR3 is 15 residues.

The chain is built from TRBV5-1 and TRBJ1-2; no clear D gene. The CDR3 is made up of 17 amino acids. The V gene's germline CDR1 is SGHRS and CDR2 YFSETQ. Trimming took off 1 base at V and 4 bases at J, with 20 bases between the two ends. The CDR3 reads CASSLTIPVASRYGYTF. In DNA, the CDR3 is TGCGCCAGCAGCTTGACTATCCCCGTCGCCTCCCGCTATGGCTACACCTTC.

This chain joins TRBV20-1 and TRBJ1-3, with D unresolved. The V end lost 3 bases, the J end lost 0 bases, and 9 bases lay between the germline ends. Germline V gives CDR1 DFQATT, CDR2 SNEGSKA (reference sequence). The CDR3 sequence is 14 residues long. The CDR3 DNA is TGCAGTGCTAGTTCGGGGAACTCTGGAAACACCATATATTTT. Its translation: CSASSGNSGNTIYF.

The chain links TRBV7-9 to TRBJ1-2, with D possibly matching TRBD1 (6 bases). CDR1 is SEHNR, CDR2 FQNEAQ, per germline (reference sequence). V was shortened by 0 bases and J by 4 bases, with 6 bases between the two germline ends. CDR3 size: 13 residues. The CDR3 bases are TGTGCCAGCAGCTTAGCCAGGGGCTATGGCTACACCTTC. It yields the protein CASSLARGYGYTF.

This clone came up a few times. This chain joins TRBV29-1 and TRBJ1-2, with 8 bases that match TRBD1. This CDR3 comprises 13 residues. Germline CDR1 is SQVTM and CDR2 is ANQGSEA. Trimming took 6 bases from V and 5 from J; bases not matched to a gene: 8. CDR3 sequence reads: CSVQTGARYGYTF. The CDR3, as DNA: TGCAGCGTCCAGACAGGGGCCCGATATGGCTACACCTTC.

CDR3 sequence (DNA): TGTGCCAGGGAACGGACAGACTGGAGAAACACCATATATTTT. Translation gives CARERTDWRNTIYF. V is TRBV2 and J is TRBJ1-3, with D maybe TRBD1 (6 bases). The CDR3 is 14 amino acids. Germline CDR1 and CDR2: SNHLY and FYNNEI. V was pared by 9 bases and J by 5 bases, with 17 bases between.

The chain uses TRBV28 and TRBJ2-5; 7 bases are shared with TRBD2. The CDR3 is made up of 12 amino acids. V lost 8 bases to trimming and J lost 3 bases; unmatched junction nucleotides: 3. Germline V CDR1 and CDR2: MDHEN, SYDVKM. CDR3 sequence reads: CASGLAEETQYF. The CDR3 DNA sequence: TGTGCCAGCGGTCTAGCGGAAGAGACCCAGTACTTC. Complete variable domain (other parts from reference TRBV28 and TRBJ2-5): DVKVTQSSRYLVKRTGEKVFLECVQDMDHENMFWYRQDPGLGLRLIYFSYDVKMKEKGDIPEGYSVSREKKERFSLILESASTNQTSMYLCASGLAEETQYFGPGTRLLVL.

CDR3 residues: CSVEAGQGATDTQYF. DNA of the CDR3: TGCAGCGTTGAAGCGGGGCAGGGGGCCACAGATACGCAGTATTTT. The chain joins TRBV29-1 to TRBJ2-3; 8 bases align to TRBD1. The CDR3 contains 15 residues. V lost 1 base to trimming and J lost 2 bases; unmatched junction nucleotides: 5. The germline V gene encodes CDR1 SQVTM and CDR2 ANQGSEA.

This chain connects TRBV6-5 to TRBJ2-3; possible D gene TRBD1, 7 bases. Germline loops: CDR1 MNHEY, CDR2 SVGAGI. The CDR3 runs to 15 residues. The V end lost 6 bases, the J end lost 0 bases, and 13 bases lay between the germline ends. The CDR3 loop reads CASSMTGTSTDTQYF. The CDR3 DNA is TGTGCCAGCAGCATGACAGGGACTAGCACAGATACGCAGTATTTT.

The J gene is TRBJ1-2, the V gene TRBV19; D call uncertain. Trimming took 7 bases from V and 4 from J, leaving 22 bases between them. CDR1 and CDR2 (germline): LNHDA, SQIVND (reference sequence). The CDR3 covers 16 residues. The CDR3 DNA reads TGTGCCAGTACCCCAAACCCCCTCACAGCCCCCTATGGCTACACCTTC. Its protein is CASTPNPLTAPYGYTF.

The V and J genes are TRBV7-8 and TRBJ2-5, with 7 bases that match TRBD1. CDR3 length: 16 amino acids. CDR1 and CDR2 (germline): SGHVS, FQNEAQ. Trimming cost V 5 bases and J 0 bases; bases outside gene matches: 9. Written as DNA, the CDR3 is TGTGCCAGCAGCCAGGGGACAGCTATCAACCAAGAGACCCAGTACTTC. This encodes CASSQGTAINQETQYF.

This clone occurred once. The chain combines TRBV7-9 with TRBJ2-2; 9 bases line up with TRBD2. CDR1 SEHNR and CDR2 FQNEAQ come from the germline V gene (reference sequence). After removal of 3 bases from V and 7 bases from J, the junction contained 9 bases not matched to a gene. The CDR3 is made up of 16 amino acids. CDR3 region: CASSFLAGGNGGELFF. In DNA, the CDR3 is TGTGCCAGCAGCTTTCTGGCGGGGGGGAACGGCGGGGAGCTGTTTTTT.

The chain uses TRBV4-1 and TRBJ2-3, with D perhaps TRBD2 (6 bases). CDR3 length equals 21 residues. Germline values: CDR1 MGHRA, CDR2 YSYEKL. Trimming shortened V by 0 bases and J by 8 bases, and 33 bases separated the two germline ends. CDR3 in amino acids: CASSQEGFRGAGWSSGVTQYF. The CDR3 nucleotides are TGCGCCAGCAGCCAAGAGGGGTTCCGTGGGGCAGGGTGGTCCTCGGGGGTTACGCAGTATTTT.